The clone carrying this T cell receptor (beta chain) was observed many times. The junction shows a germline mismatch at one end, possibly a read error. This sample is part of a study of regulatory T cells in long-lasting Graves disease. CDR3-region Arm-PCR and iRepertoire HTBI primers produced the TCR beta libraries. TCRdb analysed the multiplex PCR reads with MiXCR anew, one entry per CDR3 protein. The repertoire consists of about 500,000 distinct CDR3 sequences, with around 12% occurring once and the leading ten covering over 7%. Time point of the sample: newly diagnosed GD, antithyroid drugs for less than 3 months. Construction of the TCR library relied on RNA isolated from PBMCs. Germline-derived CDR1 and CDR2 are LGHDT and YNNKEL (reference sequence). This CDR3 comprises 13 residues. The data were also submitted as part of a second study, on T cells in Graves' hyperthyroidism and ophthalmopathy.

The source is a woman aged 30 to 39 with Graves disease. Material: peripheral blood mononuclear cells (PBMCs), obtained at new diagnosis, from a patient treated with antithyroid drugs. V usage is TRBV3-1 and J usage is TRBJ2-7; a weak D match, TRBD2 (5 bases). The CDR3 is CASSQGDYYEQYF. The CDR3 nucleotides are TGCGCCAGCAGCCAAGGCGACTACTACGAGCAGTACTTC.